Following are 24 T cell receptor beta chains from one sample sequenced in a study of T cell repertoires in ileal Crohn's disease. Here immunoSEQ multiplex PCR was the method, and the copy in TCRdb shows in-frame clones only, minus some. The sample consists of about 3,800 clones, just under 85% of them appearing once. The sequencing sample was made of ileal tissue. The source of these receptors is an adult with Crohn's disease.

The V gene is TRBV5-4, the J gene TRBJ1-3; 9 nucleotides line up with TRBD1. V lost 4 bases, J lost 0 bases, and 5 bases stayed unmatched. Germline V gene sequence: CDR1 SGHNT, CDR2 YYREEE (reference sequence). This CDR3 is 16 amino acids long. In nucleotides, the CDR3 is TGTGCCAGCAGCCCTGGGACAGGGCTCTCTGGAAACACCATATATTTT. Translation gives CASSPGTGLSGNTIYF.

J is TRBJ1-2 and V is TRBV18; 7 nucleotides line up with TRBD1. With V trimmed by 3 bases and J by 0 bases, 10 bases remained unmatched. Germline V gives CDR1 KGHSH, CDR2 LQKENI. The CDR3 has 17 residues. The CDR3 nucleotides read TGTGCCAGCTCACCCCGCGGGACAGCTACCTCTAACTATGGCTACACCTTC. Protein product: CASSPRGTATSNYGYTF.

The chain is built from TRBV2 and TRBJ1-4; 8 positions match TRBD1. Germline V gene lookup returns CDR1 SNHLY and CDR2 FYNNEI. V lost 5 bases to trimming and J lost 7 bases; unmatched junction nucleotides: 9. There are 15 residues in the CDR3. The CDR3 reads CASSRQGTIAEKLFF. The CDR3 nucleotides read TGTGCCAGCAGTCGACAGGGGACCATCGCTGAAAAACTGTTTTTT.

This chain links TRBV5-4 with TRBJ2-7; 11 bases line up with TRBD1. CDR1 is SGHNT and CDR2 is YYREEE in the germline V gene (reference sequence). The CDR3 is made up of 16 amino acids. V gave up 4 bases and J gave up 5 bases; unmatched junction bases: 11. CDR3: CASSPPDRGHVNEQYF. The CDR3 nucleotides read TGTGCCAGCAGCCCGCCGGACAGGGGGCATGTCAACGAGCAGTACTTC.

The V call is TRBV6-4, the J call TRBJ2-1; TRBD2 matches 14 bases. CDR3 length: 15 amino acids. In germline, CDR1 is MRHNA, CDR2 SNTAGT. V was clipped by 2 bases and J by 6 bases; unmatched bases: 0. CDR3 in amino acids: CASSDGLAGGNEQFF. The CDR3 DNA reads TGTGCCAGCAGTGACGGACTAGCGGGGGGCAATGAGCAGTTCTTC.

The chain has TRBV27 and TRBJ1-4; weak D call: TRBD1 (6 bases). V gave up 5 bases and J gave up 6 bases, with 13 bases separating them. Per the germline V gene, CDR1 is MNHEY and CDR2 is SMNVEV (reference sequence). The CDR3 length is 14 residues. CDR3 residues: CASSPRGRDEKLFF. CDR3 sequence (DNA): TGTGCCAGCAGTCCCAGGGGACGGGATGAAAAACTGTTTTTT.

This chain uses TRBV4-1 with TRBJ2-1; D unresolved. Per germline, CDR1 MGHRA and CDR2 YSYEKL. The germline V and J ends were trimmed by 1 base and 1 base, with 11 bases remaining between them. CDR3 length equals 16 residues. Here the CDR3 reads CASSQGRVWSYNEQFF. The CDR3 DNA follows: TGCGCCAGCAGCCAAGGACGGGTCTGGTCCTACAATGAGCAGTTCTTC.

This clone came up once. V is TRBV7-9 and J is TRBJ2-7; 10 bases map to TRBD2. This CDR3 has 14 residues. The germline V gene has CDR1 SEHNR and CDR2 FQNEAQ (reference sequence). J was trimmed by 4 bases and V by 4 bases; bases with no gene match: 4. The CDR3 bases are TGTGCCAGCAGCTCACTAGCGGGGAGGTACGAGCAGTACTTC. As protein: CASSSLAGRYEQYF.

The V gene is TRBV7-8, the J gene TRBJ2-7; the D gene is possibly TRBD1 (6 bases). The CDR3 is made up of 15 amino acids. Deletions cut 3 bases from V and 0 bases from J, with 12 bases between. From germline, CDR1 is SGHVS and CDR2 FQNEAQ. The CDR3 DNA reads TGTGCCAGCAGCTTGGGGGCGGACCACTCCTACGAGCAGTACTTC. Protein product: CASSLGADHSYEQYF. The full variable domain, completed using reference TRBV7-8 and TRBJ2-7, is GAGVSQSPRYKVAKRGQDVALRCDPISGHVSLFWYQQALGQGPEFLTYFQNEAQLDKSGLPSDRFFAERPEGSVSTLKIQRTQQEDSAVYLCASSLGADHSYEQYFGPGTRLTVT.

This clone was seen only once. The rearrangement joins TRBV19 to TRBJ2-5; the match to TRBD1 covers 9 bases. Germline V gives CDR1 LNHDA, CDR2 SQIVND (reference sequence). The CDR3 covers 14 residues. V trimming: 5 bases; J trimming: 5 bases; junction bases outside the gene matches: 6. The CDR3 region is CASSQQGAGETQYF. The CDR3 DNA reads as TGTGCCAGTAGTCAACAGGGGGCTGGGGAGACCCAGTACTTC.

The V gene is TRBV9, the J gene TRBJ2-1; D is undetermined. The length of the CDR3 is 14 residues. Trimming removed 2 bases at V and 0 bases at J, with 6 bases between. Germline loops: CDR1 SGDLS, CDR2 YYNGEE. CDR3 sequence: CASSVFSSYNEQFF. The CDR3 nucleotides read TGTGCCAGCAGCGTTTTTAGCTCCTACAATGAGCAGTTCTTC.

The chain employs TRBV5-1 and TRBJ2-5; D is perhaps TRBD2 (5 bases). There are 15 residues in the CDR3. From germline, CDR1 is SGHRS and CDR2 YFSETQ. The V and J ends lost 1 base and 5 bases respectively, with 15 bases between them. The CDR3 nucleotides read TGCGCCAGCAGCTTGCAGACACCCGGGATGGAGACCCAGTACTTC. This encodes CASSLQTPGMETQYF.

The chain has TRBV5-1 and TRBJ1-1, with D tentatively TRBD1 (6 bases). Germline-derived CDR1 and CDR2 are SGHRS and YFSETQ. The V gene lost 2 bases and the J gene lost 0 bases, with 14 bases spanning the gap. The CDR3 covers 16 residues. In DNA, the CDR3 is TGCGCCAGCAGCTTAACACTGGGACACATGAACACTGAAGCTTTCTTT. Translating it yields CASSLTLGHMNTEAFF.

This chain links TRBV18 with TRBJ1-1; 9 nucleotides match TRBD1. Per the germline V gene, CDR1 is KGHSH and CDR2 is LQKENI. The CDR3 is made up of 17 amino acids. The trim removed 5 bases at V and 6 bases at J, leaving 16 bases unmatched. CDR3 sequence (DNA): TGTGCCAGCTCAATCCTCTCTGTGTGGGACAGGGCATCTGAAGCTTTCTTT. Protein: CASSILSVWDRASEAFF. The full variable domain, rest sourced from reference TRBV18 and TRBJ1-1, is NAGVMQNPRHLVRRRGQEARLRCSPMKGHSHVYWYRQLPEEGLKFMVYLQKENIIDESGMPKERFSAEFPKEGPSILRIQQVVRGDSAAYFCASSILSVWDRASEAFFGQGTRLTVV.

This rearrangement joins TRBV6-4 to TRBJ1-3; possible D gene TRBD1, 5 bases. Germline V gene data show CDR1 as MRHNA and CDR2 as SNTAGT. V was trimmed by 3 bases and J by 10 bases, leaving 22 bases between them. CDR3 length: 16 residues. The CDR3: CASSDLTGTPSRTIYF. CDR3 nucleotides: TGTGCCAGCAGTGATTTAACCGGGACTCCTTCGCGGACCATATATTTT.

This chain connects TRBV5-6 to TRBJ2-7; D gene ambiguous. The V gene lost 2 bases and the J gene lost 5 bases, with 8 bases spanning the gap. There are 12 residues in the CDR3. Germline V gene lookup returns CDR1 SGHDT and CDR2 YYEEEE. DNA for the CDR3: TGTGCCAGCAGCTTCGTCCAGAACGAGCAGTACTTC. Translating gives CASSFVQNEQYF.

The chain is built from TRBV7-2 and TRBJ2-1; perhaps TRBD2 as D (5 bases). Trimming removed 4 bases from V and 6 bases from J, with 13 bases in between. This CDR3 contains 14 residues. Germline CDR1 is SGHTA and CDR2 is FQGNSA. The CDR3 coding sequence is TGTGCCAGCAGCTCCCCGCGCGGGCCCAATGAGCAGTTCTTC. Residues: CASSSPRGPNEQFF.

V and J are TRBV5-1 and TRBJ2-5; 8 bases agree with TRBD2. There are 15 residues in the CDR3. The V and J ends lost 3 bases and 5 bases, in that order; junction bases with no gene match: 9. Looked up from germline, CDR1 is SGHRS and CDR2 is YFSETQ. In nucleotides, the CDR3 is TGCGCCAGCAGCTCTACTAGCGGTTGGGGGGAGACCCAGTACTTC. It codes for CASSSTSGWGETQYF.

The rearrangement joins TRBV5-1 to TRBJ2-6, with 10 bases matching TRBD2. V was clipped by 0 bases and J by 0 bases; unmatched bases: 15. Per the germline V gene, CDR1 is SGHRS and CDR2 is YFSETQ. The CDR3 runs 22 residues. This CDR3 reads CASSLGVWGLAGVTSGANVLTF. DNA for the CDR3: TGCGCCAGCAGCTTGGGTGTCTGGGGTCTAGCGGGGGTCACCTCTGGGGCCAACGTCCTGACTTTC. Variable domain in full (rest from reference TRBV5-1 and TRBJ2-6): KAGVTQTPRYLIKTRGQQVTLSCSPISGHRSVSWYQQTPGQGLQFLFEYFSETQRNKGNFPGRFSGRQFSNSRSEMNVSTLELGDSALYLCASSLGVWGLAGVTSGANVLTFGAGSRLTVL.

J is TRBJ2-4 and V is TRBV6-5, with 11 nucleotides matching TRBD1. The V segment lost 6 bases and the J segment 5 bases; nucleotides outside the gene matches: 0. The CDR3 is made up of 13 amino acids. The germline gives CDR1 MNHEY, CDR2 SVGAGI. CDR3 nucleotide sequence: TGTGCCAGCAGGGGACAGGGGGAAAACATTCAGTACTTC. Protein product: CASRGQGENIQYF.

This clone was seen a handful of times. The gene calls are TRBV19 and TRBJ2-6; a possible D gene is TRBD2 (5 bases). CDR3 length equals 15 residues. Per the germline V gene, CDR1 is LNHDA and CDR2 is SQIVND (reference sequence). Trimming pared 3 bases from V and 0 bases from J, leaving 6 bases between. CDR3 amino acids: CASSMGSSGANVLTF. The CDR3 DNA follows: TGTGCCAGTAGTATGGGGAGCTCTGGGGCCAACGTCCTGACTTTC.

The chain uses TRBV11-2 and TRBJ1-2; D not certain. This CDR3 has 12 residues. With 4 bases removed from V and 5 bases from J, the gap between germline ends came to 8 bases. Germline V gene data show CDR1 as SGHAT and CDR2 as FQNNGV. The CDR3 DNA reads as TGTGCCAGCAGCTCCACACCATATGGCTACACCTTC. It encodes CASSSTPYGYTF.

This chain links TRBV30 with TRBJ1-1; D remains ambiguous. The CDR3 length is 13 residues. CDR1 is GTSNPN and CDR2 is SVGIG in the germline V gene (reference sequence). Trimming cost V 2 bases and J 1 base, with 8 bases left between them. CDR3 in amino acids: CAWSSAQNTEAFF. The CDR3 DNA is TGTGCCTGGAGTTCCGCGCAGAACACTGAAGCTTTCTTT.

The chain carries TRBV18 and TRBJ1-1; D may be TRBD1 (5 bases). V gave up 0 bases and J gave up 3 bases, with 11 bases separating them. Germline V lookup: CDR1 KGHSH, CDR2 LQKENI. The CDR3 has 15 amino acids. DNA for the CDR3: TGTGCCAGCTCACCACCTGGCAGGGTGGACACTGAAGCTTTCTTT. Residues: CASSPPGRVDTEAFF.